The 17 T cell receptor beta chains presented below share a single source sample, sequenced in a study of T cells after posttransplantation cyclophosphamide. Sequenced by immunoSEQ multiplex PCR; TCRdb stores in-frame clones only, minus some. The table shows roughly 7,300 clones, with around 90% occurring only once. The sequenced sample was CD4+ T cells sorted from blood. The origin of the receptors is a woman in her fifties or sixties in good health and a related stem cell transplant donor.

J is TRBJ2-7 and V is TRBV27; 10 bases are shared with TRBD1. This CDR3 spans 15 amino acids. Germline V CDR1 and CDR2: MNHEY, SMNVEV (reference sequence). Losses at the gene ends were 3 bases for V and 4 bases for J; bases not matched to a gene: 6. CDR3 nucleotide sequence: TGTGCCAGCAGTTTCCCGGGACAGGGGTTGTACGAGCAGTACTTC. This sequence encodes CASSFPGQGLYEQYF.

This rearrangement joins TRBV5-1 to TRBJ2-1; no reliable D call. Germline V gene sequence: CDR1 SGHRS, CDR2 YFSETQ. This CDR3 is 14 amino acids long. Trimming shortened V by 3 bases and J by 6 bases, and 13 bases separated the two germline ends. The CDR3 DNA is TGCGCCAGCAGCTCGGCTGGCGGTACCAATGAGCAGTTCTTC. This codes for CASSSAGGTNEQFF.

This clone was detected only once. The chain uses TRBV30 and TRBJ2-7, with a possible D match to TRBD1 (6 bases). The CDR3 covers 15 residues. Germline V lookup: CDR1 GTSNPN, CDR2 SVGIG (reference sequence). Trimming removed 3 bases at V and 2 bases at J, with 17 bases between. Here the CDR3 reads CAWRPGGQIPYEQYF. CDR3 in DNA: TGTGCCTGGAGACCCGGAGGACAGATTCCCTACGAGCAGTACTTC.

The V call is TRBV7-9, the J call TRBJ1-3, with D tentatively TRBD1 (5 bases). CDR1 is SEHNR, CDR2 FQNEAQ, per germline (reference sequence). The CDR3 loop spans 14 amino acids. Trimming shortened V by 4 bases and J by 0 bases, and 7 bases separated the two germline ends. The CDR3 loop is CASSSGFSGNTIYF. The CDR3 nucleotides read TGTGCCAGCAGCTCAGGGTTCTCTGGAAACACCATATATTTT.

The chain joins TRBV5-4 to TRBJ1-1; D not certain. Trimming shortened V by 3 bases and J by 0 bases, and 3 bases separated the two germline ends. Looked up from germline, CDR1 is SGHNT and CDR2 is YYREEE (reference sequence). The CDR3 sequence is 12 residues long. The CDR3 nucleotides are TGTGCCAGCAGCTCTATGAACACTGAAGCTTTCTTT. This gives the protein CASSSMNTEAFF.

This chain joins TRBV7-2 and TRBJ1-6, with TRBD1 as a possible D gene (5 bases). The CDR3 extends over 17 amino acids. Trimming removed 6 bases at V and 2 bases at J, with 17 bases between. CDR1 and CDR2 from the germline V gene are SGHTA and FQGNSA. In DNA form, the CDR3 reads TGTGCCAGCAGACCAGACAGCGCTGTTCCCTATAATTCACCCCTCCACTTT. As protein: CASRPDSAVPYNSPLHF.

The chain's CDR3 is CASSGILAGGYNEQFF. The CDR3 nucleotides read TGCGCCAGCAGTGGGATACTAGCGGGAGGGTACAATGAGCAGTTCTTC. The chain has TRBV10-1 and TRBJ2-1; TRBD2 matches 13 bases. The CDR3 extends over 16 amino acids. V lost 4 bases, J lost 4 bases, and 4 bases stayed unmatched. In germline, CDR1 is WNHNN, CDR2 SYGVQD (reference sequence).

The chain combines TRBV6-5 with TRBJ2-4; D might be TRBD2 (5 bases). V shed 7 bases and J shed 3 bases, with 10 bases lying between them. CDR3 length: 13 residues. Germline V gene sequence: CDR1 MNHEY, CDR2 SVGAGI. CDR3 coding DNA: TGTGCCAGCAAAGCGGATATCAAAAACATTCAGTACTTC. It yields the protein CASKADIKNIQYF.

CDR3 nucleotides: TGCGCCAGCAACCAACGCGGGGATTACGAGACCCAGTACTTC. It translates to CASNQRGDYETQYF. The chain employs TRBV5-1 and TRBJ2-5; possible D gene TRBD2, 6 bases. Germline CDR1 SGHRS, CDR2 YFSETQ. Trimming took off 6 bases at V and 5 bases at J, with 17 bases between the two ends. This CDR3 is built from 14 residues.

V usage is TRBV11-3 and J usage is TRBJ2-1; D perhaps matches TRBD2 (5 bases). Germline CDR1 SGHNT, CDR2 YENEEA. The CDR3 loop spans 13 amino acids. V gave up 5 bases and J gave up 4 bases, with 9 bases separating them. CDR3 nucleotide sequence: TGTGCCAGCAGCCCGGGGTTTTACAATGAGCAGTTCTTC. This encodes CASSPGFYNEQFF.

The rearrangement joins TRBV7-7 to TRBJ2-1, with D possibly being TRBD1 (6 bases). The CDR3 sequence is 13 residues long. Trimming shortened V by 5 bases and J by 5 bases, and 10 bases separated the two germline ends. CDR1 is SSHAT and CDR2 is FNYEAQ in the germline V gene (reference sequence). CDR3 nucleotides: TGTGCCAGCAGCCCCGGACAGAACAATGAGCAGTTCTTC. This encodes CASSPGQNNEQFF.

The gene calls are TRBV18 and TRBJ1-1, with a weak D call TRBD1 (6 bases). V lost 1 base, J lost 3 bases, and 9 bases lay in between. The CDR3 is 14 residues long. CDR1 and CDR2 (germline): KGHSH, LQKENI. CDR3 DNA sequence: TGTGCCAGCTCACCACGGGCAGGGGACACTGAAGCTTTCTTT. Translating gives CASSPRAGDTEAFF.

J is TRBJ2-7 and V is TRBV18, with 14 bases lining up with TRBD2. In germline, CDR1 is KGHSH, CDR2 LQKENI. Trimming took 2 bases from V and 1 from J; bases not matched to a gene: 10. The CDR3 sequence is 19 residues long. The CDR3 DNA reads TGTGCCAGCTCACCAACCTTATCCGGGACTAGCGGGAGATCCTACGAGCAGTACTTC. It codes for CASSPTLSGTSGRSYEQYF.

The count of this clone is one. V usage is TRBV11-2 and J usage is TRBJ2-5; TRBD1 matches 9 bases. The CDR3 has 16 residues. CDR1 SGHAT and CDR2 FQNNGV come from the germline V gene. V shed 4 bases and J 3 bases; nucleotides not matched to a gene: 9. CDR3 sequence: CASSYNRGPPEETQYF. The CDR3, as DNA: TGTGCCAGCAGCTACAACAGGGGGCCCCCAGAAGAGACCCAGTACTTC.

This chain joins TRBV27 and TRBJ1-1, with TRBD1 matching over 8 bases. V shed 4 bases and J 4 bases; nucleotides not matched to a gene: 8. In germline, CDR1 is MNHEY, CDR2 SMNVEV (reference sequence). The CDR3 covers 15 residues. CDR3 in amino acids: CASSSQGARATEAFF. CDR3 nucleotide sequence: TGTGCCAGCAGTTCCCAGGGGGCAAGGGCCACTGAAGCTTTCTTT.

The chain employs TRBV28 and TRBJ2-7; the match to TRBD2 covers 7 bases. This CDR3 is built from 18 residues. CDR1 MDHEN and CDR2 SYDVKM come from the germline V gene. V lost 4 bases and J lost 1; bases outside the gene matches: 16. CDR3 amino acids: CASSSPSEGGTASYEQYF. CDR3 in DNA: TGTGCCAGCAGTTCCCCATCCGAGGGAGGGACGGCTTCCTACGAGCAGTACTTC.

This clone was recorded only once. The chain is built from TRBV18 and TRBJ2-7; D perhaps matches TRBD1 (6 bases). Germline loops: CDR1 KGHSH, CDR2 LQKENI. V was cut by 3 bases and J by 5 bases, with 11 bases left in between. This CDR3 is 13 amino acids long. The CDR3 loop reads CASSPTGQNEQYF. CDR3 DNA: TGTGCCAGCTCACCTACTGGACAGAACGAGCAGTACTTC.